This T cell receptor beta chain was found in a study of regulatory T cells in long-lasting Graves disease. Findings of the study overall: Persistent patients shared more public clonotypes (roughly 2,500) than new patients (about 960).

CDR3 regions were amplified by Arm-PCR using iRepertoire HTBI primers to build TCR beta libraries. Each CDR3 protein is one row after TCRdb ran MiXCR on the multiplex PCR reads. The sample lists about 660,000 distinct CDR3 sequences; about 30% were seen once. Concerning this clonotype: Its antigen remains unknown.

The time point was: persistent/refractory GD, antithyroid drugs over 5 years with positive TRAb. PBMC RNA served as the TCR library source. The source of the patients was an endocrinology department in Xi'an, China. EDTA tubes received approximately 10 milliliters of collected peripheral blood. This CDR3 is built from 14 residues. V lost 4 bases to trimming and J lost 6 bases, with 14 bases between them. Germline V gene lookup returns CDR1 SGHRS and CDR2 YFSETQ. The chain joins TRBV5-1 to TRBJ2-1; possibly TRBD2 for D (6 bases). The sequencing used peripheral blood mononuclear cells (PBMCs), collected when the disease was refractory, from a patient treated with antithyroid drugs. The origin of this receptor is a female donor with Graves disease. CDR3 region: CASSPGPGANEQFF. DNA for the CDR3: TGCGCCAGCAGCCCGGGCCCGGGAGCCAATGAGCAGTTCTTC. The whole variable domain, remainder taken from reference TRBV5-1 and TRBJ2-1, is KAGVTQTPRYLIKTRGQQVTLSCSPISGHRSVSWYQQTPGQGLQFLFEYFSETQRNKGNFPGRFSGRQFSNSRSEMNVSTLELGDSALYLCASSPGPGANEQFFGPGTRLTVL.